This T cell receptor beta chain was captured in a study of vaccination effects on CD4 cells after COVID-19. On the study more broadly: Researchers obtained post-vaccine samples at a median of 72 days past the second dose. Points from the study as a whole: After vaccination of healthy people, only 1 of 255 vaccine-induced clones cross-reacted with common cold coronaviruses.

This clone appeared a few times. The antigen is unknown. Produced via immunoSEQ multiplex PCR; TCRdb's table is partial and in-frame only. The sample yields about 80,000 clones, around four fifths seen once. Expansion of antigen-specific CD4+ T cells with viral peptide pools was carried out by the ViraFEST assay before sequencing. The authors isolated CD4+ T cells after nine to eleven days of culture. As their vaccination, participants received two doses of either BNT162b2 or mRNA-1273. Vaccinated participants had no history of SARS-CoV-2 infection and tested negative for nucleocapsid antibodies. Half-medium exchanges with IL-2 medium took place on days 3 and 7. With 1 base removed from V and 4 bases from J, the gap between germline ends came to 6 bases. This CDR3 has 13 amino acids. CDR1 and CDR2 from the germline V gene are SGHTA and FQGTGA.

The input for sequencing was CD4+ T cells from PBMCs cultured with HCoV-OC43 spike peptides, taken after COVID-19 vaccination. Subset indicated: HCoV-OC43 spike overlapping peptide pool stimulation. The chain uses TRBV7-3 and TRBJ2-3; no firm D call. This TCR was sampled from a human donor who received a COVID-19 vaccine. The CDR3 DNA sequence: TGTGCCAGCAGCTTAAGGGGTGCAGATACGCAGTATTTT. It yields the protein CASSLRGADTQYF.